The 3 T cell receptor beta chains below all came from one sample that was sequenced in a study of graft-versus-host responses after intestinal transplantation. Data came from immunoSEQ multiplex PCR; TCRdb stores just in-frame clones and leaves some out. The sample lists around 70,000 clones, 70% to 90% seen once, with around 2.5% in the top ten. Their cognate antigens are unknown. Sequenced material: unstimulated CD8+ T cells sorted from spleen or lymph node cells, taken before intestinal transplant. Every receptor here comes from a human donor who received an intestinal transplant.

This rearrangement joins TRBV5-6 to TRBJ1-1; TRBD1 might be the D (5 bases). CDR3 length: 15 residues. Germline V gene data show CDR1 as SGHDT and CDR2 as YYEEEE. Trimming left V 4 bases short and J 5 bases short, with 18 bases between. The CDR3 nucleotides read TGTGCCAGCAGCGTTGGGTACGGGGAGGGGACTGAAGCTTTCTTT. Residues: CASSVGYGEGTEAFF.

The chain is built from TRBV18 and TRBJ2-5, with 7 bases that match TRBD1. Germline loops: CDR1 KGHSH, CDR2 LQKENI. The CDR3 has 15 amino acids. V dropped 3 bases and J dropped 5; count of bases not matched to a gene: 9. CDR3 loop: CASSPLTGPTETQYF. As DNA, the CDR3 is TGTGCCAGCTCACCTTTGACAGGGCCAACGGAGACCCAGTACTTC.

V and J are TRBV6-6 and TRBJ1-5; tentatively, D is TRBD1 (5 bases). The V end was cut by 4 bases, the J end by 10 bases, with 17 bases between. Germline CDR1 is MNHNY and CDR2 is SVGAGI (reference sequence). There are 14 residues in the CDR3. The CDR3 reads CASSSSGTVGPQHF. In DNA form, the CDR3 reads TGTGCCAGCAGTTCCAGCGGGACCGTGGGTCCCCAGCATTTT.